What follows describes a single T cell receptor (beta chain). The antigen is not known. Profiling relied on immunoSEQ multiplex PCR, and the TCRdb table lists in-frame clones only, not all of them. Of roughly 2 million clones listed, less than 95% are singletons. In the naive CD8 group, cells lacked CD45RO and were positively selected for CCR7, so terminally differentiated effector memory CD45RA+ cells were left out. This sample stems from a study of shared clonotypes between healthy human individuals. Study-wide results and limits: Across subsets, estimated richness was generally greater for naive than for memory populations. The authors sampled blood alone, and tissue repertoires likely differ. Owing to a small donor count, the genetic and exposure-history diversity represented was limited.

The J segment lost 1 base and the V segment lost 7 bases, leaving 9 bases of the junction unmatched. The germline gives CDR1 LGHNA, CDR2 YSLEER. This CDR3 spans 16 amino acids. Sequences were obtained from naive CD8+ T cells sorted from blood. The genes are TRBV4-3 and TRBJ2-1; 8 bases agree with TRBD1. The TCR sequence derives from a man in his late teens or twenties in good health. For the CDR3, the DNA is TGCGCCAGCAAACTTGGGACAGGATCGTCCTACAATGAGCAGTTCTTC. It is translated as CASKLGTGSSYNEQFF.